This is a list of T cell receptor beta chains from one sample in a study of PD-L1 blockade in urothelial cancer. Measured with immunoSEQ multiplex PCR; TCRdb has only the in-frame clones, and not every one. The sample has about 45,000 clones, roughly nine tenths seen once. The sample here was PBMCs, taken around atezolizumab (anti-PD-L1) treatment. The source is a man in his sixties or seventies with urothelial cancer. CDR3s include the opening cysteine and the closing phenylalanine or tryptophan. D genes are given only for firm matches. Clone size is given for some rows only: seen once, a few or many times, or a class if the clone is expanded.

v_gene	abundance	d_gene	j_gene	CDR3nt	CDR3aa
TRBV6-4	.	.	TRBJ1-1	TGTGCCAGCAGGGCTCTGGCAGGGGCGAACACTGAAGCTTTCTTT	CASRALAGANTEAFF
TRBV29-1	once	.	TRBJ1-1	TGCAGCGCTCGGGACGGGGGAATGAACACTGAAGCTTTCTTT	CSARDGGMNTEAFF
TRBV4-1	.	.	TRBJ2-1	TGCGCCAGCAGCCAAGAGGGGGCGGCCTCTCCCTACAATGAGCAGTTCTTC	CASSQEGAASPYNEQFF
TRBV2	.	.	TRBJ2-1	TGTGCCAGCAGTGACCCCCGGCTAGCGTATGAGCAGTTCTTC	CASSDPRLAYEQFF
TRBV5-1	.	.	TRBJ2-3	TGCGCCAGCAGCTTGGCCAACCCGACTAGTGCGGATACGCAGTATTTT	CASSLANPTSADTQYF
TRBV19	.	.	TRBJ2-7	TGTGCCAGTAGTATTTCTCTCCCCTCCTACGAGCAGTACTTC	CASSISLPSYEQYF
TRBV15	.	TRBD1	TRBJ2-1	TGTGCCACCAGCAGGGACAGGGGGCGATCCTACAATGAGCAGTTCTTC	CATSRDRGRSYNEQFF
TRBV5-5	few	.	TRBJ2-7	TGTGCCAGCAGCGCACAGGGTTACGAGCAGTACTTC	CASSAQGYEQYF
TRBV30	few	TRBD2	TRBJ2-1	TGTGCCTGGAGTGTACGGGGGGGAGTCAGGGAGTACAATGAGCAGTTCTTC	CAWSVRGGVREYNEQFF
TRBV5-1	.	TRBD2	TRBJ2-3	TGCGCCAGCAGCTTAAGAGCGGGAGGGCCCGCAGATACGCAGTATTTT	CASSLRAGGPADTQYF
TRBV9	.	TRBD1	TRBJ1-1	TGTGCCAGCAGCGCGCTACACCAGGGGGGTTATATCTTT	CASSALHQGGYIF
TRBV10-2	.	.	TRBJ2-5	TGCGCCAGCAGTGTGACAGAAGAGACCCAGTACTTC	CASSVTEETQYF
TRBV10-3	.	TRBD1	TRBJ1-1	TGTGCCATCAGTGAATCCGGGACAGGGGCTTTCTTT	CAISESGTGAFF
TRBV27	.	.	TRBJ2-5	TGTGCCAGCAGTTTCCAGAGCGGTTACCAAGAGACCCAGTACTTC	CASSFQSGYQETQYF
TRBV27	.	TRBD1	TRBJ2-1	TGTGCCAGCAGCCCTGACACAGGGGGGAGATACAATGAGCAGTTCTTC	CASSPDTGGRYNEQFF
TRBV5-6	.	TRBD1	TRBJ1-3	TGTGCCAGCAGCCCCGGGACAGCAAGAAACACCATATATTTT	CASSPGTARNTIYF
TRBV28	once	TRBD1	TRBJ2-4	TGTGCCAGCAGTCGAGGACAGGGAGGGTACTTC	CASSRGQGGYF
TRBV7-6	.	.	TRBJ2-5	TGTGCCAGCAGCTTCGTGAGAGGAGGGGTTAGAGAGACCCAGTACTTC	CASSFVRGGVRETQYF
TRBV2	.	.	TRBJ1-1	TGTGCCAGCAACAGAATGAACACTGAAGCTTTCTTT	CASNRMNTEAFF
TRBV7-2	.	TRBD1	TRBJ2-7	TGTGCCAGCAGCTTACGACAGGGCTACGAGCAGTACTTC	CASSLRQGYEQYF
TRBV7-9	.	TRBD1	TRBJ2-7	TGTGCCAGCAGCCATGACAGGGATCCCTACGAGCAGTACTTC	CASSHDRDPYEQYF
TRBV7-9	.	.	TRBJ2-5	TGTGCCAGCAGCTCACCGGGACTTCGTGTACAGACCCAGTACTTC	CASSSPGLRVQTQYF
TRBV9	.	TRBD2	TRBJ2-2	TGTGCCAGCAGCGAGGGACTAGGACGGATCGGGGAGCTGTTTTTT	CASSEGLGRIGELFF
TRBV7-3	.	.	TRBJ2-7	TGTGCCAGCAGCTTAACGCAGGATTCCGAGCAGTACTTC	CASSLTQDSEQYF
TRBV12-5	.	TRBD2	TRBJ2-2	TGTGCTAGTGGTACAGACCGACTAGCGGGAGCCACCGGGGAGCTGTTTTTT	CASGTDRLAGATGELFF
TRBV7-8	.	TRBD1	TRBJ1-1	TGTGCCAGCAGTCCGACAGGGGGCAGGAACACTGAAGCTTTCTTT	CASSPTGGRNTEAFF
TRBV7-8	.	TRBD2	TRBJ2-3	TGTGCCAGCAGCCGGACTAGCGGCCTTTGGGATACGCAGTATTTT	CASSRTSGLWDTQYF
TRBV29-1	few	.	TRBJ1-4	TGCAGCGTTGAACTGGGGGGAAAACTGTTTTTT	CSVELGGKLFF
TRBV5-8	few	.	TRBJ1-1	TGTGCCAGCAGCTTGGAACCGAACAGGAACACTGAAGCTTTCTTT	CASSLEPNRNTEAFF
TRBV28	.	TRBD2	TRBJ2-1	TGTGCCAGCAGGCCGATCAGGGGACTAGCGGGGAACAATGAGCAGTTCTTC	CASRPIRGLAGNNEQFF
TRBV19	.	TRBD1	TRBJ1-1	TGTGCCAGTAGTTCTAACAGGGGATTGGGTGAAGCTTTCTTT	CASSSNRGLGEAFF
TRBV29-1	once	.	TRBJ2-7	TGCAGCGTTAGCCTATCCTACGAGCAGTACTTC	CSVSLSYEQYF
TRBV2	.	TRBD2	TRBJ2-5	TGTGCCAGCATGGCTAGCGGGGGGAGGGCCCAGTACTTC	CASMASGGRAQYF
TRBV27	.	.	TRBJ2-7	TGTGCCAGCAGTTTTGCAGGGTCCTACGAGCAGTACTTC	CASSFAGSYEQYF
TRBV11-1	.	TRBD2	TRBJ2-5	TGTGCCAGCAGCTTAGGTCCGGCGGGAGTACGGGGAGAGACCCAGTACTTC	CASSLGPAGVRGETQYF
TRBV28	.	TRBD1	TRBJ2-7	TGTGCCAGCAGTCCCCCGGACAGGGCTCCCTACGAGCAGTACTTC	CASSPPDRAPYEQYF
TRBV5-1	few	TRBD1	TRBJ2-1	TGCGCCAGCAGCTTATATGGACAGGGGGCACTCAATGAGCAGTTCTTC	CASSLYGQGALNEQFF